The 31 T cell receptor beta chains below all came from one sample that was sequenced in a study of breast tumors, draining lymph nodes, adjacent tissues. Samples came from axillary lymph nodes draining the breast cancer. Via MiXCR, TCRdb re-called the multiplex PCR reads, giving one row per CDR3 protein. The sample contains around 230,000 distinct CDR3 sequences, around 34% of which appear only once. The sequenced material came from axillary lymph node tissue. All receptors derive from a female donor with breast cancer. Some clones in this sample may be carry-over from other donors' samples.

There are many counts of this clonotype. This rearrangement joins TRBV2 to TRBJ2-7; D is unclear. Germline values: CDR1 SNHLY, CDR2 FYNNEI. This CDR3 is built from 14 residues. With 6 bases removed from V and 6 bases from J, the gap between germline ends came to 18 bases. CDR3 residues: CASRTETKGGEQYF. The DNA of the CDR3 is TGTGCCAGCAGAACAGAGACGAAGGGCGGCGAGCAGTACTTC.

Ten or more counts support this clonotype. This chain connects TRBV30 to TRBJ2-3; tentative D call: TRBD2 (5 bases). Trimming shortened V by 0 bases and J by 0 bases, and 10 bases separated the two germline ends. Germline V CDR1 and CDR2: GTSNPN, SVGIG (reference sequence). The CDR3 is made up of 15 amino acids. CDR3 loop: CAWSVGSGSTDTQYF. CDR3 nucleotides: TGTGCCTGGAGTGTAGGAAGCGGTAGCACAGATACGCAGTATTTT.

This clonotype was counted many times. The chain has TRBV20-1 and TRBJ2-3; D is unresolved. This CDR3 spans 11 amino acids. In germline, CDR1 is DFQATT, CDR2 SNEGSKA (reference sequence). Trimming shortened V by 5 bases and J by 5 bases, and 8 bases separated the two germline ends. CDR3 DNA sequence: TGCAGTGCTGGGCCGGGAGATACGCAGTATTTT. Encoded protein: CSAGPGDTQYF.

The chain links TRBV6-6 to TRBJ2-1, with TRBD2 identical over 7 bases. The CDR3 is made up of 14 amino acids. The germline V gene has CDR1 MNHNY and CDR2 SVGAGI (reference sequence). The J segment lost 4 bases and the V segment lost 8 bases, leaving 8 bases of the junction unmatched. CDR3 sequence reads: CASLGRGLYNEQFF. The CDR3 nucleotides read TGTGCCAGCTTAGGGCGGGGGTTGTACAATGAGCAGTTCTTC.

This clonotype occurred many times. This chain joins TRBV4-3 and TRBJ1-4; the D is unclear. The CDR3 spans 14 residues. Germline values: CDR1 LGHNA, CDR2 YSLEER. The V end was cut by 4 bases, the J end by 8 bases, with 14 bases between. DNA for the CDR3: TGCGCCAGCAGCCTGACATCGGCGCGCGAAAAACTGTTTTTT. Amino acids: CASSLTSAREKLFF.

This chain joins TRBV10-3 and TRBJ1-5; 8 positions match TRBD1. Germline V gene sequence: CDR1 ENHRY, CDR2 SYGVKD. Losses at the gene ends were 10 bases for V and 2 bases for J; bases not matched to a gene: 10. There are 15 residues in the CDR3. For the CDR3, the DNA is TGTGCCACCAGACAAACAGGGGGAGGCAATCAGCCCCAGCATTTT. It codes for CATRQTGGGNQPQHF.

This clonotype appeared once. The chain combines TRBV19 with TRBJ1-6, with 7 positions matching TRBD1. CDR1 LNHDA and CDR2 SQIVND come from the germline V gene (reference sequence). Trimming at V came to 5 bases and at J to 10 bases, leaving 8 bases not matched to a gene. This CDR3 is built from 14 residues. DNA of the CDR3: TGTGCCAGTAGTGACCGGGACAGCTTCTCACCCCTCCACTTT. Its protein is CASSDRDSFSPLHF. Full variable domain (rest looked up from reference TRBV19 and TRBJ1-6): DGGITQSPKYLFRKEGQNVTLSCEQNLNHDAMYWYRQDPGQGLRLIYYSQIVNDFQKGDIAEGYSVSREKKESFPLTVTSAQKNPTAFYLCASSDRDSFSPLHFGNGTRLTVT.

This clonotype was observed many times. The V and J genes are TRBV10-2 and TRBJ1-4; D unclear. The germline gives CDR1 WSHSY, CDR2 SAAADI. V was cut by 11 bases and J by 7 bases, with 14 bases left in between. The CDR3 length is 12 residues. The CDR3 loop reads CASGSGGEKLFF. In DNA form, the CDR3 reads TGCGCCTCAGGCTCGGGCGGTGAAAAACTGTTTTTT.

Only a few counts were recorded for this clonotype. Since a much larger clone is just one base distant, this may be a read error. V usage is TRBV12-3 or TRBV12-4 and J usage is TRBJ2-7; 7 bases match TRBD2. The CDR3 contains 14 residues. Germline trimming cut 7 bases from V and 2 bases from J; bases unmatched to any gene: 8. CDR3 protein: CASTFAGVTYEQYF. The DNA of the CDR3 is TGTGCCAGCACCTTCGCGGGAGTAACCTACGAGCAGTACTTC.

This clonotype was counted many times. J is TRBJ1-2 and V is TRBV10-3, with no clear D. The V gene lost 3 bases and the J gene lost 1 base, with 6 bases spanning the gap. In germline, CDR1 is ENHRY, CDR2 SYGVKD. The CDR3 covers 13 residues. CDR3 loop: CAISDRSNYGYTF. The CDR3 DNA is TGTGCCATCAGTGACCGGAGTAACTATGGCTACACCTTC.

A single count supports this clonotype. Being one base from a much bigger clone, this may be a read error. The rearrangement uses TRBV7-2 and TRBJ2-1; D is ambiguous. The CDR3 is 15 amino acids. Germline V CDR1 and CDR2: SGHTA, FQGNSA. CDR3 protein: CASSLGGVIGHEQLF. The CDR3 DNA is TGTGCCAGCAGCTTAGGGGGTGTGATCGGGCATGAGCAGCTCTTC.

This chain joins TRBV9 and TRBJ2-7, with D perhaps TRBD1 (6 bases). V lost 10 bases and J 6 bases, leaving 20 bases between the germline ends. The V gene's germline CDR1 is SGDLS and CDR2 YYNGEE. This CDR3 is 13 amino acids long. CDR3 in amino acids: CAGQRGRGGEQYF. CDR3 coding DNA: TGTGCCGGACAACGAGGCAGGGGTGGCGAGCAGTACTTC.

As to this clonotype: The DNA is left out, because the CDR3 cannot be placed on it with certainty; the CDR3 is given as TCRdb lists it. The chain uses TRBV13 and TRBJ2-2; the D segment call TRBD1 is taken from the table without a DNA check. The CDR3 is 20 residues long, ends included. Germline V gene sequence: CDR1 PRHDT, CDR2 FYEKMQ (reference sequence). This CDR3 reads CASSFYICSVGTANTGELFF.

There are many counts of this clonotype. The gene calls are TRBV5-6 and TRBJ2-2; 8 nucleotides match TRBD1. The CDR3 extends over 14 amino acids. Germline V gene lookup returns CDR1 SGHDT and CDR2 YYEEEE. V dropped 4 bases and J dropped 3; count of bases not matched to a gene: 2. The CDR3: CASSNRGYTGELFF. DNA for the CDR3: TGTGCCAGCAGCAACAGGGGGTACACCGGGGAGCTGTTTTTT.

V gene TRBV20-1 combines with J gene TRBJ2-5; 7 nucleotides align to TRBD2. In germline, CDR1 is DFQATT, CDR2 SNEGSKA (reference sequence). The CDR3 has 12 residues. Trimming at V came to 6 bases and at J to 4 bases, leaving 5 bases not matched to a gene. CDR3 sequence: CSAGGGLETQYF. As DNA, the CDR3 is TGCAGTGCGGGGGGAGGGCTAGAGACCCAGTACTTC.

This clonotype was counted only a few times. This chain links TRBV29-1 with TRBJ1-1; 11 positions agree with TRBD1. V lost 6 bases to trimming and J lost 2 bases; unmatched junction nucleotides: 8. Per the germline V gene, CDR1 is SQVTM and CDR2 is ANQGSEA. The CDR3 runs 15 residues. In DNA, the CDR3 is TGCAGCGTGGGAAGGACAGGGGGCCCTAACACTGAAGCTTTCTTT. Amino acid sequence: CSVGRTGGPNTEAFF.

The chain uses TRBV7-3 and TRBJ2-2; TRBD2 agrees at 9 bases. CDR3 length equals 15 residues. With V trimmed by 5 bases and J by 1 base, 2 bases remained unmatched. Germline assignment: CDR1 SGHTA and CDR2 FQGTGA. CDR3 residues: CASSRAGGNTGELFF. The CDR3 DNA follows: TGTGCCAGCAGCCGAGCGGGAGGGAACACCGGGGAGCTGTTTTTT.

This clonotype was counted at least ten times. The chain uses TRBV5-1 and TRBJ2-3; TRBD2 aligns across 7 bases. The trim removed 0 bases at V and 0 bases at J, leaving 4 bases unmatched. Germline V lookup: CDR1 SGHRS, CDR2 YFSETQ. The CDR3 consists of 16 residues. In DNA, the CDR3 is TGCGCCAGCAGCTTGGCCGCGGGGGACAGCACAGATACGCAGTATTTT. It translates to CASSLAAGDSTDTQYF.

This clonotype was observed many times. V gene TRBV19 combines with J gene TRBJ1-5, with D unresolved. This CDR3 is 12 amino acids long. Germline V gene data show CDR1 as LNHDA and CDR2 as SQIVND (reference sequence). V was trimmed by 7 bases and J by 1 base, leaving 5 bases between them. Here the CDR3 reads CASKDSNQPQHF. The CDR3 nucleotides read TGTGCCAGTAAAGACAGCAATCAGCCCCAGCATTTT.

This clonotype was counted ten times or more. The rearrangement links TRBV5-1 to TRBJ2-2; D is undetermined. Trimming shortened V by 0 bases and J by 8 bases, and 8 bases separated the two germline ends. Germline CDR1 SGHRS, CDR2 YFSETQ. The CDR3 is 13 amino acids. The CDR3 DNA reads TGCGCCAGCAGCTTGGACCTTACGGGGGAGCTGTTTTTT. Its translation is CASSLDLTGELFF.

This clonotype was counted many times. The chain employs TRBV29-1 and TRBJ1-3, with D unresolved. The CDR3 contains 16 residues. V was shortened by 0 bases and J by 0 bases, with 12 bases between the two germline ends. Germline V gives CDR1 SQVTM, CDR2 ANQGSEA. The CDR3, as DNA: TGCAGCGTTGAAGATCGCTCAGCCCGCTCTGGAAACACCATATATTTT. Amino acid sequence: CSVEDRSARSGNTIYF.

This clonotype was seen repeatedly, ten times or more. A read error may account for a junction end that differs from germline. The genes are TRBV4-1 and TRBJ2-5, with unresolved D. Looked up from germline, CDR1 is MGHRA and CDR2 is YSYEKL. CDR3 length: 11 residues. CDR3: CASSQFGPLHF. CDR3 sequence (DNA): TGCGCCAGCAGCCAATTCGGGCCGCTGCACTTC.

There are many counts of this clonotype. The chain uses TRBV6-5 and TRBJ1-2; D is uncertain. V gave up 6 bases and J gave up 2 bases, with 13 bases separating them. The CDR3 has 14 amino acids. The germline V gene encodes CDR1 MNHEY and CDR2 SVGAGI. The CDR3 coding sequence is TGTGCCAGCAGAACGTCCGGCAAAAACTATGGCTACACCTTC. Residues: CASRTSGKNYGYTF.

The chain is built from TRBV20-1 and TRBJ2-5; TRBD2 matches 7 bases. The CDR3 runs 15 residues. Germline CDR1 DFQATT, CDR2 SNEGSKA (reference sequence). V lost 6 bases to trimming and J lost 5 bases; unmatched junction nucleotides: 15. CDR3 region: CSAERGGSSYETQYF. CDR3 DNA sequence: TGCAGTGCGGAACGTGGCGGGAGTTCCTACGAGACCCAGTACTTC.

The chain links TRBV24-1 to TRBJ2-7; the D is unclear. Germline-derived CDR1 and CDR2 are KGHDR and SFDVKD. V was trimmed by 3 bases and J by 6 bases, leaving 14 bases between them. This CDR3 is 14 amino acids long. The CDR3 nucleotides read TGTGCCACCAGTGATCCCTACGCCAAGGGCGAGCAGTACTTC. Translated, it gives CATSDPYAKGEQYF.

The rearrangement links TRBV20-1 to TRBJ1-1; D not resolved. Trimming removed 2 bases at V and 2 bases at J, with 12 bases between. The CDR3 totals 14 residues. Germline values: CDR1 DFQATT, CDR2 SNEGSKA (reference sequence). The CDR3 DNA reads as TGCAGTGCTAGACCTCCCGTGAGAAACACTGAAGCTTTCTTT. Translating gives CSARPPVRNTEAFF.

Of note for this clonotype: Just one base apart from a much larger clone, this may be a read error. Without the conserved terminal phenylalanine or tryptophan, this CDR3 likely stems from a read error. No DNA is shown, since the ends of the CDR3 on it are uncertain; the CDR3 is the one TCRdb lists. The chain has TRBV20-1 and TRBJ1-2; TRBD1, the table's D call, lacks a check against the DNA. Including both end residues, the CDR3 is 12 amino acids long. Germline-derived CDR1 and CDR2 are DFQATT and SNEGSKA (reference sequence). The CDR3 reads CSAPGGEVLSTY.

The table lists this clonotype with a count of one. The chain couples TRBV2 to TRBJ1-2; 8 bases map to TRBD1. CDR3 size: 17 residues. The V gene's germline CDR1 is SNHLY and CDR2 FYNNEI. The V and J ends lost 6 bases and 5 bases, in that order; junction bases with no gene match: 17. The CDR3 sequence is CASRLPGGGQGVYGYTF. The CDR3 coding sequence is TGTGCCAGCAGACTCCCGGGGGGAGGACAGGGTGTTTATGGCTACACCTTC.

This clonotype was recorded at least ten times. The chain uses TRBV20-1 and TRBJ2-3; unclear D gene. The CDR3 totals 13 residues. The germline V and J ends were trimmed by 3 bases and 1 base, with 8 bases remaining between them. Germline CDR1 reads DFQATT; CDR2 reads SNEGSKA (reference sequence). This CDR3 reads CSASDRGTDTQYF. For the CDR3, the DNA is TGCAGTGCTAGTGACCGTGGCACAGATACGCAGTATTTT.

This clonotype was detected many times. The genes are TRBV5-1 and TRBJ1-5, with a possible D match to TRBD1 (5 bases). Germline CDR1 and CDR2: SGHRS and YFSETQ. This CDR3 has 13 amino acids. The V gene lost 2 bases and the J gene lost 6 bases, with 9 bases spanning the gap. This chain's CDR3 is CASSLQVGQPQHF. DNA of the CDR3: TGCGCCAGCAGCTTACAGGTGGGTCAGCCCCAGCATTTT. Full variable domain (missing parts from reference TRBV5-1 and TRBJ1-5): KAGVTQTPRYLIKTRGQQVTLSCSPISGHRSVSWYQQTPGQGLQFLFEYFSETQRNKGNFPGRFSGRQFSNSRSEMNVSTLELGDSALYLCASSLQVGQPQHFGDGTRLSIL.

As for this clonotype: It is likely a read error, because the conserved phenylalanine at the end of the CDR3 is missing. J is TRBJ2-5 and V is TRBV7-8, with D possibly matching TRBD1 (7 bases). The V gene's germline CDR1 is SGHVS and CDR2 FQNEAQ. The length of the CDR3 is 14 residues. In nucleotides, the CDR3 is TGTGCCGGCAGCAGGGGGGTCGTTGCGGAGACCCAGTACCTC. Translation: CAGSRGVVAETQYL.